The rows below give T cell receptor beta chains drawn from one sample of a study of vaccination and CD4 T cells after COVID-19. One entry per CDR3 protein results from TCRdb running MiXCR on the PCR reads. Among more than 6,500 distinct CDR3 sequences listed, roughly 33% were seen once. These receptors have no known antigen. Sequences were obtained from CD4+ T cells from blood, cultured in vitro. These TCRs come from a human donor in good health. CDR3s include the opening cysteine and the closing phenylalanine or tryptophan. The order of the fields is D gene, J gene, V gene, clone size, CDR3 protein, CDR3 DNA. D genes are given only for firm matches. Clone size is given for some rows only: seen once, a few or many times, or a class if the clone is expanded.

d_call: .
j_call: TRBJ1-1
v_call: TRBV7-6
clone_size: .
cdr3_aa: CASSLDRNTEAFF
cdr3_nt: TGTGCCAGCAGCTTAGACAGGAACACTGAAGCTTTCTTT

d_call: .
j_call: TRBJ2-1
v_call: TRBV14
clone_size: .
cdr3_aa: CASSQSPGGWQFF
cdr3_nt: TGTGCCAGCAGTCAGTCCCCCGGGGGCTGGCAGTTCTTC

d_call: .
j_call: TRBJ2-7
v_call: TRBV21-1
clone_size: .
cdr3_aa: CASSSAETYEQYF
cdr3_nt: TGTGCCAGCAGCTCGGCGGAGACCTACGAGCAGTACTTC

d_call: .
j_call: TRBJ1-6
v_call: TRBV28
clone_size: few
cdr3_aa: CASTEGLNSPLHF
cdr3_nt: TGTGCCAGCACCGAGGGTCTTAATTCACCCCTCCACTTT

d_call: .
j_call: TRBJ2-5
v_call: TRBV20-1
clone_size: medium-sized
cdr3_aa: CSAPGAGGETQYF
cdr3_nt: TGCAGTGCGCCGGGGGCCGGCGGGGAGACCCAGTACTTC

d_call: .
j_call: TRBJ2-5
v_call: TRBV20-1
clone_size: medium-sized
cdr3_aa: CSPYLSGGWAETQYF
cdr3_nt: TGCAGTCCCTACCTGTCTGGCGGGTGGGCTGAGACCCAGTACTTC

d_call: .
j_call: TRBJ2-7
v_call: TRBV6-5
clone_size: .
cdr3_aa: CASSLKRAYEQYF
cdr3_nt: TGTGCCAGCAGTTTAAAGCGGGCCTACGAGCAGTACTTC

d_call: TRBD2
j_call: TRBJ2-1
v_call: TRBV6-1
clone_size: once
cdr3_aa: CASSPGLATLGIF
cdr3_nt: TGTGCCAGCAGTCCGGGACTAGCGACCCTCGGGATCTTC

d_call: TRBD1
j_call: TRBJ2-7
v_call: TRBV20-1
clone_size: .
cdr3_aa: CSARHPGTGSEQYF
cdr3_nt: TGCAGTGCTAGGCACCCAGGGACAGGGAGCGAGCAGTACTTC

d_call: TRBD2
j_call: TRBJ2-5
v_call: TRBV20-1
clone_size: few
cdr3_aa: CMGTSGRSETQYF
cdr3_nt: TGCATGGGGACTAGCGGGAGGTCGGAGACCCAGTACTTC

d_call: .
j_call: TRBJ2-1
v_call: TRBV20-1
clone_size: few
cdr3_aa: CSAHGLAEGNEQFF
cdr3_nt: TGCAGTGCCCACGGGTTAGCGGAGGGGAATGAGCAGTTCTTC